This entry concerns a single TCR beta chain. This sample is part of a study of blood T cell repertoires in COVID-19. On the study more broadly: Samples representing acute and convalescent COVID-19 were sourced from the United States, Italy and Spain. Sample material is recorded as cDNA or gDNA derived from T cells, B-cell-depleted T cells, or PBMCs.

J was trimmed by 4 bases and V by 3 bases; bases with no gene match: 12. The CDR3 spans 17 residues. Germline V gene data show CDR1 as MGHRA and CDR2 as YSYEKL. Authors' analysis steps: Amplifying reference gene primers gave estimates of nucleated cell counts. Here immunoSEQ multiplex PCR was the method, and the copy in TCRdb shows in-frame clones only, minus some. The DNA was the basis for D and trimming; V, J and clone size are from that table. The sample yields around 20,000 clones, 87% seen once. The chain carries TRBV4-1 and TRBJ2-7; 10 bases are shared with TRBD2. Sample: peripheral blood. This sequence was found in a human donor in a cohort sampled during active COVID-19. The donor label of this sample is uncertain. CDR3 amino acids: CASSHRAGASGSYEQYF. The CDR3 nucleotides are TGCGCCAGCAGCCACCGAGCGGGGGCTAGCGGGAGTTACGAGCAGTACTTC.